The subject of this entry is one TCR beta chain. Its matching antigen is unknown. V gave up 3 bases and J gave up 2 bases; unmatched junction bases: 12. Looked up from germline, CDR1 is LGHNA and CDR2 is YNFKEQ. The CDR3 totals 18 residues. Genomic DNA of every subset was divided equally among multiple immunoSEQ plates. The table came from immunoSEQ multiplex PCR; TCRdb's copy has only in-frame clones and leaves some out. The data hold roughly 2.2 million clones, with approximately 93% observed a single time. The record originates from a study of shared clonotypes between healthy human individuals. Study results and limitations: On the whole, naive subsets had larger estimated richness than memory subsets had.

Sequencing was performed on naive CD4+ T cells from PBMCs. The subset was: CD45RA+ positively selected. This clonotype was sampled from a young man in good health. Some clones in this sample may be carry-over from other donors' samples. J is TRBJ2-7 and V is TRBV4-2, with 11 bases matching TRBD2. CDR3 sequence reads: CASSHPPRTSGQTYEQYF. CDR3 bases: TGTGCCAGCAGCCACCCTCCGCGGACTAGCGGGCAGACCTACGAGCAGTACTTC.